The TCR beta chain described here comes from a study of blood T cell repertoires in COVID-19. Overall study context: Whether acute or convalescent, the COVID-19 samples came from the United States, Italy and Spain.

Authors' methods: Amplification of reference gene primers provided the estimated nucleated cell counts. Only in-frame clones appear in the TCRdb table, and some are missing; sequencing was by immunoSEQ multiplex PCR. V and J calls and clone size come straight from that table; D and trimming were deduced from the DNA. Of under 100,000 clones in the sample, around 90% are singletons; the top ten hold roughly 4.4%. The CDR3 extends over 14 amino acids. V was clipped by 3 bases and J by 2 bases, with 8 bases between them. The germline V gene has CDR1 SGDLS and CDR2 YYNGEE. The source material was peripheral blood. This TCR was sampled from a man aged 50-59 years with active COVID-19. The chain employs TRBV9 and TRBJ2-2, with a possible D match to TRBD1 (5 bases). This CDR3 reads CASSGQSNTGELFF. CDR3 bases: TGTGCCAGCAGCGGACAGTCTAACACCGGGGAGCTGTTTTTT.